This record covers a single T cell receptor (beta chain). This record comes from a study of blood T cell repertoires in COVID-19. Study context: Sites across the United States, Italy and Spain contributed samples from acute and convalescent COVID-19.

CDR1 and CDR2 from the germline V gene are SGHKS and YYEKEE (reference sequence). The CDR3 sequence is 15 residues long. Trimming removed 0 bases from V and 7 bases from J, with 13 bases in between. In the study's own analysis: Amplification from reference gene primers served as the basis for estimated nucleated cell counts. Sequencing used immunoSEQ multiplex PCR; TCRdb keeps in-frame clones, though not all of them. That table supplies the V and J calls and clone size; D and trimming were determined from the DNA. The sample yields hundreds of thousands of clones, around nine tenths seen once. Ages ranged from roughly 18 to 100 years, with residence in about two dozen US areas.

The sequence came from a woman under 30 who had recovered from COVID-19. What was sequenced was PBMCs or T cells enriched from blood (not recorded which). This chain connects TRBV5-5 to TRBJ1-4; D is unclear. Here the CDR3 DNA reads TGTGCCAGCAGCTTGGTGACAAAGGAGGGTGAAAAACTGTTTTTT. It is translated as CASSLVTKEGEKLFF.